The T cell receptor beta chain under discussion was sequenced for a study of cytomegalovirus exposure and HLA in healthy donors (dated by TCRdb to between 2016 and 2019). Concerning the study at large: An earlier analysis of roughly 500 of the donors reported 250 to 350 Gb of sequence data and some 110 million unique TCR beta sequences obtained from around 180 million T cells. The later analysis used no new phenotypic data to find candidate immune exposures, relying instead on TCR beta sequences and their occurrence across donors. The T cell repertoires of about 700 subjects were profiled by immunosequencing and related to cytomegalovirus serostatus. The study was designed to test whether signatures of past pathogen exposure could be identified by cataloging public T cell receptors. An early release covering roughly 600 HLA-typed donors comprised about 320 gigabases of sequencing data and around 86 million unique TCR sequences. About 5 DR-DQ haplotypes were handled as single units for association and clustering, since linkage in the cohort was strong. HLA typing included class I and class II loci at four-digit resolution. Every discovery cohort repertoire had been produced on one sequencing platform. High-throughput TCR immunosequencing, statistical association of individual TCRs with disease status, and machine learning were combined to predict cytomegalovirus infection status. Across under 500 genotyped donors of the cohort, an average of about 250,000 unique TCR beta nucleotide sequences per donor were sequenced, and 15% to 20% of those sequences were non-productive. Of the roughly 430 genotyped donors, over 70% fell in the genetic ancestry cluster associated with self-reported Caucasian donors. Along with the roughly 670-subject first cohort, a separate validation cohort of around 110 different subjects was used. Genome-wide SNP genotypes for about 60% of the 666 donors were used in a later genetic analysis, which treated that subset as a discovery cohort. An earlier analysis of approximately 580 of the donors used high-throughput TCR beta sequencing to judge whether each TCR beta V gene segment behaved as functional or pseudogenic. Donor age, sex, ethnicity and CMV serostatus were compiled alongside the repertoire data. A later analysis re-analyzed previously published TCR beta repertoires from 666 donors and added high-resolution HLA genotyping to study TCR occurrence patterns. The number of typed donors differed by locus: about 620-640 for A, B, C, DRB1 and DQB1; roughly 510 for DQA1; around 610 for DPA1; and around 470 for DPB1. Broader findings and caveats from the paper: A further reported finding was that TCR beta sequences accurately predicted the HLA-A and HLA-B alleles for most subjects in the first cohort. A later analysis reported that several top co-occurrence clusters appeared linked to parvovirus B19, influenza, CMV and Epstein-Barr virus. In a later analysis, most CMV-associated TCR beta chains were found to appear HLA-restricted, with HLA associations seemingly driven largely by CMV exposure. According to a later analysis, TCR association rates differed among HLA loci, with DRB1 alleles showing the most associated TCRs and HLA-C alleles showing the fewest. A later analysis associated 16,951 TCR beta sequences with specific HLA alleles at a false discovery rate of 0.05. In vitro tests confirmed that a few of the cytomegalovirus-associated TCR beta chains recognize cytomegalovirus antigens. In the study, approximately 160 TCR beta chains were listed as associated with cytomegalovirus. Because counts were too low, fewer than 20 rarely observed V segments, including chromosome 9 orphons, were excluded from the earlier analysis of some 590 of the donors. In a later analysis, HLA-associated TCR beta chains were found to be more clonally expanded and to have lower generation probabilities than equally common non-associated chains. An association between a missense DCLRE1C variant and V-gene and J-gene trimming of TCR beta chains was found in a later genetic analysis and replicated in an independent cohort. Roughly uniform sequencing depth across donors was assumed in presence/absence analyses, although this assumption may not hold. Linkage disequilibrium might explain the correlated functional status among segregating V segments, but an unknown experimental factor could not be ruled out. Most TCR sequences were observed very rarely across donors, whereas some public TCRs were present in many individuals. Some IMGT-functional V segments, including TRBV6-2 and TRBV6-3, could not be told apart with the 87-base-pair reads, so those segments were excluded. Compared with the approximately 710-donor mean, donors in an Asian-associated ancestry cluster had fewer N-insertions in productive TCRs, according to a later genetic analysis. The classifier was reported to diagnose cytomegalovirus status with high specificity and sensitivity in both the original and validation cohorts. Because HLA typing was unavailable for some donors at each locus, only the typed subset was used in association tests. Assigning TCR associations to individual alleles was difficult when HLA alleles, especially DR and DQ, strongly co-occurred. The authors suggested that the approach could potentially be generalized to other disease states and immunological phenotypes. Only TCR beta chains were sequenced in this cohort, and the absence of alpha or paired-chain data limited detectable features. A group of highly shared sequence variants was considered likely to be a technical artifact of the sequencing pipeline. In an earlier analysis of roughly 560 of the donors, most TCR beta V segments were observed in productive rearrangements about 87% or about 30% of the time, broadly matching IMGT annotations. CMV serostatus was the only immune exposure information available for the cohort.

This clone has just a few counts. Its binding antigen is unknown. Per-base quality was not reported, and no clone a single base away is much larger than it. This sample also contains other DNA sequences that code for the same CDR3. From the cysteine up to the phenylalanine, the CDR3 has a length of 13 residues. The sequence is cut down to CDR3 DNA, 39 bases in frame from base 1. V was cut back by 0 bases and J by 6 bases, leaving a gap of 5 bases between them. In the germline V gene, CDR1 corresponds to MRHNA and CDR2 to SNTAGT. The cohort consisted of hundreds of healthy bone marrow donors. All cohort members were sampled while nominally healthy, although unrecorded immune exposures were likely present. The donor was CMV seropositive and belonged to the group of more than 250 seropositive cohort members. A peripheral blood sample was collected from each donor, and TCR beta sequencing was performed on peripheral blood mononuclear cells. The Qiagen DNeasy Blood Extraction Kit was used to extract genomic DNA from the blood cell samples.

Library creation used the immunoSEQ multiplex PCR assay. For the multiplex PCR, a mixture combining 60 forward primers for TCR Vbeta segments and 13 reverse primers for TCR Jbeta segments was used. The CDR3 region of rearranged TCR beta genes was amplified from genomic DNA with a multiplex PCR assay. Amplified TCR beta libraries were sequenced as 87-base-pair reads on the Illumina HiSeq System. From the authors' description of their analysis: A later analysis counted tens of millions of unique TCR beta chains across the 666 repertoires, and some 11 million of these chains were shared by at least two donors. Raw reads were error-corrected and collapsed into unique sequences with a nearest-neighbor algorithm that merged closely related sequences to remove PCR and sequencing errors. To assign V, D and J gene segments, CDR3 sequences were aligned to IMGT reference sequences. For a sequence to be retained, a match of at least six nucleotides was required to both a V gene segment and a J gene segment. A rearrangement was called productive if the CDR3 had no stop codons and remained in frame with V and J, and every other rearrangement was called non-productive. CDR3 was defined according to IMGT convention as the region running from the second conserved V-encoded cysteine to the conserved J-encoded phenylalanine. In an earlier analysis of approximately 590 of the donors, sequences lacking an unambiguous match to a single V gene segment were excluded. An earlier analysis of a few hundred of the donors called V segments functional above 56.7% productive rearrangements and segregating when the between-donor standard deviation exceeded 5%. A statistical classification framework was developed to diagnose cytomegalovirus status using the catalog of TCR beta chain sequences. In a later analysis, V and J genes were assigned by comparing TCR nucleotide sequences against IMGT/GENE-DB human TR gene sequences. In a later analysis, CDR3 sequences and most-parsimonious VDJ recombination scenarios were assigned using the TCRdist pipeline. In a later analysis, each TCR beta chain was defined by its CDR3 amino acid sequence together with its V-gene family, and reads lacking a unique V-gene family were excluded. As a way to deal with suspected cross-contamination and a sequencing artifact, a later analysis dropped 640 or so nucleotide sequences that were highly shared and had low generation probability. A later analysis calculated a clonal expansion index for each public chain from normalized within-repertoire ranks of inferred template counts. In a later analysis, generation probabilities were computed using a VDJ recombination model fitted to out-of-frame rearrangements, and the results were checked against IGoR. Hypergeometric tests were used in a later analysis to score TCR-TCR, TCR-HLA and TCR-CMV co-occurrence, with a repertoire-size bias correction applied to the TCR pairs. To estimate false discovery rates, a later analysis permuted the HLA or CMV assignments 20 times. In a later analysis, co-occurring TCRs were grouped with DBSCAN, and TCRdist sequence similarity was added when clustering was performed within HLA-allele-positive subsets. Repertoires with fewer than 30,000 or more than 120,000 public chains, plus five repertoires with anomalous nucleotide sharing, were excluded from co-occurrence clustering. TCRdb holds this immuneACCESS table with in-frame rearrangements only. Some clones are missing; in checked studies, unresolved V genes explain under half, and the rest has no known cause. The V and J calls and clone size come from that table; D and trimming were worked out from the DNA. For this sample the table gives about 84,000 clones, of which roughly 78% were detected only once. Jointly, the top ten make up 2.5% of the sample.

Sample: PBMCs. This TCR derives from a male donor in good health and CMV-seropositive. The rearrangement combines TRBV6-4 with TRBJ2-2, with no reliable assignment of the D segment. The nucleotide sequence reads as follows: TGTGCCAGCAGTGACTCATCTCCCGGGGAGCTGTTTTTT. It specifies CASSDSSPGELFF.